Here is one T cell receptor (beta chain) with its context. Its target is unknown. Here immunoSEQ multiplex PCR was the method, and the copy in TCRdb shows in-frame clones only, minus some. The sample has tens of thousands of clones; 86% are singletons. This sample was included in a study of a mutant IDH1 vaccine in newly diagnosed glioma. Broader study findings: Detectable vaccine-induced immune responses arose in 93.3% of patients.

There are 13 residues in the CDR3. V lost 4 bases to trimming and J lost 0 bases, with 7 bases between them. CDR1 and CDR2 (germline): LGHNA, YSLEER. The time point here: baseline, week 1 (first vaccination visit). Specified treatment: pre-vaccination baseline after standard-of-care therapy. The chain joins TRBV4-3 to TRBJ2-7, with unresolved D. The material sequenced was PBMCs, taken from a glioma patient treated with radiotherapy, temozolomide or both. This sequence was found in a man in his forties or fifties with glioma. The CDR3 spells CASSPSVSYEQYF. In DNA, the CDR3 is TGCGCCAGCAGCCCCAGCGTCTCCTACGAGCAGTACTTC.